This T cell receptor (beta chain) was recovered during a study of blood T cell repertoires in COVID-19. The data were produced by immunoSEQ multiplex PCR, yet TCRdb's version contains in-frame clones alone and is incomplete. In the table there are about 220,000 clones, approximately 86% of which are singletons. The CDR3 contains 12 residues. Germline V CDR1 and CDR2: ENHRY, SYGVKD. V gave up 6 bases and J gave up 3 bases, with 9 bases separating them. The TCR comes from a woman aged 45-65 years with COVID-19, enrolled during active disease. This chain joins TRBV10-3 and TRBJ2-7; tentatively, D is TRBD1 (5 bases). The sequencing sample was made of peripheral blood. The CDR3 DNA reads as TGTGCCATCAGGTCAGGGATCTACGAGCAGTACTTC. This sequence encodes CAIRSGIYEQYF.